The next 9 T cell receptor beta chains were all read from a single sample in a study of T cells after posttransplantation cyclophosphamide. The assay was immunoSEQ multiplex PCR, and TCRdb's table has in-frame clones only and misses some. The sample lists tens of thousands of clones; just under 95% were seen once. The sequencing sample was made of PBMCs. All receptors derive from a woman in her twenties or thirties in good health and a related stem cell transplant donor.

The chain is built from TRBV30 and TRBJ1-1; D might be TRBD1 (5 bases). The CDR3 totals 15 residues. The V and J ends lost 5 bases and 6 bases respectively, with 22 bases between them. Germline V gene data show CDR1 as GTSNPN and CDR2 as SVGIG (reference sequence). The CDR3 bases are TGTGCCTGGGGGGCTTCCATTTCGGGACGGTCTGAAGCTTTCTTT. Protein sequence: CAWGASISGRSEAFF.

The CDR3 here is CASSFGEYYGYTF. The CDR3 DNA sequence: TGTGCCAGCAGTTTTGGGGAGTACTATGGCTACACCTTC. This rearrangement joins TRBV28 to TRBJ1-2; D is unclear. This CDR3 spans 13 amino acids. V was clipped by 3 bases and J by 3 bases, with 8 bases between them. From germline, CDR1 is MDHEN and CDR2 SYDVKM.

This sequence joins TRBV10-3 and TRBJ2-3, with 12 bases aligning to TRBD2. This CDR3 spans 15 amino acids. J lost 1 base, V lost 6 bases, and 2 bases had no gene match. Germline V lookup: CDR1 ENHRY, CDR2 SYGVKD. As DNA, the CDR3 is TGTGCCATCAGCCGACTAGCGGGGGGCACAGATACGCAGTATTTT. This codes for CAISRLAGGTDTQYF.

The CDR3 spells CAWSVQVYEQYF. CDR3 coding DNA: TGTGCCTGGAGTGTCCAGGTGTACGAGCAGTACTTC. This chain connects TRBV30 to TRBJ2-7; no definite D call. The V end was cut by 0 bases, the J end by 4 bases, with 7 bases between. This CDR3 has 12 residues. The V gene's germline CDR1 is GTSNPN and CDR2 SVGIG (reference sequence). The complete variable domain, with remaining parts taken from reference TRBV30 and TRBJ2-7, reads SQTIHQWPATLVQPVGSPLSLECTVEGTSNPNLYWYRQAAGRGLQLLFYSVGIGQISSEVPQNLSASRPQDRQFILSSKKLLLSDSGFYLCAWSVQVYEQYFGPGTRLTVT.

This clone was observed a handful of times. The chain links TRBV5-4 to TRBJ2-5, with 12 positions matching TRBD2. Losses at the gene ends were 2 bases for V and 7 bases for J; bases not matched to a gene: 9. The CDR3 has 16 amino acids. Looked up from germline, CDR1 is SGHNT and CDR2 is YYREEE (reference sequence). CDR3 in DNA: TGTGCCAGCAGCTTAGGACTAGCGGGGACTTTAGGGACCCAGTACTTC. Residues: CASSLGLAGTLGTQYF.

The chain combines TRBV2 with TRBJ1-5, with unresolved D. The CDR3 sequence is 13 residues long. From germline, CDR1 is SNHLY and CDR2 FYNNEI. Trimming removed 2 bases from V and 6 bases from J, with 8 bases in between. CDR3: CASSEQIVQPQHF. The CDR3 nucleotides are TGTGCCAGCAGTGAACAGATCGTTCAGCCCCAGCATTTT.

The chain combines TRBV16 with TRBJ1-1, with TRBD1 matching 7 bases. The CDR3 extends over 14 amino acids. The trim removed 5 bases at V and 5 bases at J, leaving 8 bases unmatched. Germline CDR1 is KGHSY and CDR2 is FQNENV. CDR3 amino acids: CASSKPGGDTEAFF. DNA of the CDR3: TGTGCCAGCAGCAAACCAGGGGGAGATACTGAAGCTTTCTTT.

V and J are TRBV18 and TRBJ2-6, with TRBD1 as a possible D gene (6 bases). V lost 4 bases, J lost 2 bases, and 6 bases lay in between. The CDR3 has 14 amino acids. Per germline, CDR1 KGHSH and CDR2 LQKENI. The CDR3 coding sequence is TGTGCCAGCTCACGGGGGCCTGGGGCCAACGTCCTGACTTTC. This encodes CASSRGPGANVLTF.

The chain is built from TRBV5-1 and TRBJ2-3, with TRBD2 identical over 7 bases. V shed 0 bases and J 0 bases; nucleotides not matched to a gene: 4. The germline CDR1 and CDR2 sequences are SGHRS and YFSETQ. The CDR3 has 16 amino acids. CDR3 DNA sequence: TGCGCCAGCAGCTTGGTAACGGGGGGTAGCACAGATACGCAGTATTTT. Translated: CASSLVTGGSTDTQYF.